The 28 T cell receptor beta chains reported below all come from one sample, sequenced in a study of early T cells in non-severe SARS-CoV-2 infection. TCRdb reprocessed the 5' RACE reads with MiXCR, giving one entry per CDR3 protein. The profile shows roughly 48,000 distinct CDR3 sequences, 5.5% to 6.5% of them singletons. Sequencing was done on a sample of whole blood. Source of these receptors: an adult who was a healthcare worker with PCR-confirmed SARS-CoV-2 infection or an uninfected control (not recorded which).

This clonotype was picked up many times. This chain connects TRBV5-6 to TRBJ1-2; D ambiguous. Deletions cut 2 bases from V and 8 bases from J, with 10 bases between. This CDR3 is 12 amino acids long. Germline V gene data show CDR1 as SGHDT and CDR2 as YYEEEE. CDR3 in amino acids: CASSLKGYGYTF. DNA of the CDR3: TGTGCCAGCAGCTTAAAGGGATACGGCTACACCTTC.

This clonotype was counted ten times or more. The chain employs TRBV29-1 and TRBJ2-7; tentatively, D is TRBD2 (5 bases). Germline V gene sequence: CDR1 SQVTM, CDR2 ANQGSEA. This CDR3 has 12 amino acids. The V end was cut by 7 bases, the J end by 3 bases, with 13 bases between. The DNA for the CDR3 is TGCAGCGCAATACTCGGGGTCTACGAGCAGTACTTC. This codes for CSAILGVYEQYF.

This clonotype was picked up many times. The V gene is TRBV9, the J gene TRBJ2-2, with unresolved D. The germline V gene encodes CDR1 SGDLS and CDR2 YYNGEE. This CDR3 is built from 11 residues. Trimming cost V 4 bases and J 6 bases, with 4 bases left between them. The CDR3: CASSSPGELFF. In nucleotides, the CDR3 is TGTGCCAGCAGCTCGCCCGGGGAGCTGTTTTTT.

This clonotype was seen repeatedly, ten times or more. This sequence joins TRBV6-2 or TRBV6-3 and TRBJ1-2; D unresolved. The CDR3 has 14 amino acids. Trimming removed 6 bases from V and 2 bases from J, with 13 bases in between. Germline loops: CDR1 MNHEY, CDR2 SVGEGT. The CDR3 DNA sequence: TGTGCCAGCAGGGGCCAATCCCCCAACTATGGCTACACCTTC. This codes for CASRGQSPNYGYTF.

The chain recombines TRBV11-2 with TRBJ1-6, with TRBD1 matching over 7 bases. The CDR3 is 15 amino acids. Germline V CDR1 and CDR2: SGHAT, FQNNGV. V lost 5 bases to trimming and J lost 10 bases; unmatched junction nucleotides: 11. CDR3 nucleotides: TGTGCCAGCAGCCCGGGGAGGGGGCTTGGATCACCCCTCCACTTT. Translated: CASSPGRGLGSPLHF.

This clonotype occurred many times. The chain employs TRBV7-9 and TRBJ2-2, with D perhaps TRBD2 (5 bases). The CDR3 totals 15 residues. CDR1 and CDR2 from the germline V gene are SEHNR and FQNEAQ (reference sequence). The V end lost 2 bases, the J end lost 2 bases, and 9 bases lay between the germline ends. The CDR3 region is CASSLLSGNTGELFF. The CDR3 DNA reads TGTGCCAGCAGCTTACTCAGCGGTAACACCGGGGAGCTGTTTTTT.

This clonotype was counted at least ten times. The chain links TRBV5-5 to TRBJ2-7; perhaps TRBD1 as D (6 bases). The V end was cut by 0 bases, the J end by 2 bases, with 12 bases between. The CDR3 is made up of 15 amino acids. The germline V gene encodes CDR1 SGHKS and CDR2 YYEKEE (reference sequence). The CDR3, as DNA: TGTGCCAGCAGCTTGGCGGCAGGGGCAACCTACGAGCAGTACTTC. This codes for CASSLAAGATYEQYF.

This clonotype has ten or more counts. The chain combines TRBV27 with TRBJ1-4; D remains ambiguous. The germline gives CDR1 MNHEY, CDR2 SMNVEV (reference sequence). The CDR3 spans 16 residues. V was trimmed by 5 bases and J by 0 bases, leaving 13 bases between them. The CDR3 coding sequence is TGTGCCAGCAGTCCCCTAGGGCTTACAACTAATGAAAAACTGTTTTTT. Encoded protein: CASSPLGLTTNEKLFF.

In this sample, this clonotype turned up many times. This chain uses TRBV7-6 with TRBJ2-5; tentative D call: TRBD1 (5 bases). The CDR3 length is 15 residues. Germline loops: CDR1 SGHVS, CDR2 FNYEAQ. V was cut by 0 bases and J by 5 bases, with 13 bases left in between. The CDR3 here is CASSLAVGLWETQYF. The CDR3 coding sequence is TGTGCCAGCAGCTTAGCGGTGGGGCTCTGGGAGACCCAGTACTTC.

The chain couples TRBV7-2 to TRBJ2-3; D is perhaps TRBD1 (6 bases). This CDR3 has 14 amino acids. Per the germline V gene, CDR1 is SGHTA and CDR2 is FQGNSA. Deletions cut 5 bases from V and 5 bases from J, with 14 bases between. Written as DNA, the CDR3 is TGTGCCAGCAGCAAGCCAGGGGCGGGAGATACGCAGTATTTT. Amino acids: CASSKPGAGDTQYF.

The rearrangement uses TRBV27 and TRBJ2-5; TRBD1 matches at 7 bases. This CDR3 region has 14 residues. The junction had 5 bases not matched to a gene; V was cut back by 6 bases and J by 1 base. Germline CDR1 reads MNHEY; CDR2 reads SMNVEV (reference sequence). The CDR3: CASRPTGRQETQYF. The DNA for the CDR3 is TGTGCCAGCAGGCCGACAGGGCGCCAAGAGACCCAGTACTTC.

This clonotype has a handful of counts. The rearrangement uses TRBV19 and TRBJ2-7; possible D gene TRBD2, 6 bases. The V and J ends lost 5 bases and 2 bases respectively, with 13 bases between them. This CDR3 region has 14 residues. Germline loops: CDR1 LNHDA, CDR2 SQIVND (reference sequence). The CDR3, as DNA: TGTGCCAGTAGTTCCCCGGGACTTGCCTACGAGCAGTACTTC. This gives the protein CASSSPGLAYEQYF. Full variable domain (outside the CDR3, taken from reference TRBV19 and TRBJ2-7): DGGITQSPKYLFRKEGQNVTLSCEQNLNHDAMYWYRQDPGQGLRLIYYSQIVNDFQKGDIAEGYSVSREKKESFPLTVTSAQKNPTAFYLCASSSPGLAYEQYFGPGTRLTVT.

This clonotype was recorded many times. The chain has TRBV19 and TRBJ1-4; D is possibly TRBD1 (5 bases). Germline assignment: CDR1 LNHDA and CDR2 SQIVND (reference sequence). Trimming left V 5 bases short and J 8 bases short, with 15 bases between. This CDR3 comprises 14 residues. CDR3 DNA sequence: TGTGCCAGTAGTCTCCGGGACCCAGAGGAAAAACTGTTTTTT. It specifies CASSLRDPEEKLFF.

This clonotype was counted ten times or more. The gene calls are TRBV6-5 and TRBJ1-2, with TRBD1 matching over 7 bases. The CDR3 covers 12 residues. Germline V gene data show CDR1 as MNHEY and CDR2 as SVGAGI. V was pared by 10 bases and J by 7 bases, with 9 bases of the junction left unmatched. The CDR3 loop is CATGEGAGGYTF. CDR3 coding DNA: TGTGCCACCGGGGAGGGGGCGGGTGGCTACACCTTC.

This clonotype was picked up many times. The CDR3 is CATRSSYNSPLHF. In DNA form, the CDR3 reads TGTGCCACCAGGAGCTCCTATAATTCACCCCTCCACTTT. This chain joins TRBV27 and TRBJ1-6; D gene unclear. Trimming took off 10 bases at V and 0 bases at J, with 7 bases between the two ends. Germline V gives CDR1 MNHEY, CDR2 SMNVEV (reference sequence). The CDR3 totals 13 residues.

This clonotype was detected many times. The V gene is TRBV27, the J gene TRBJ1-5; D uncertain. This CDR3 is built from 13 residues. Germline CDR1 MNHEY, CDR2 SMNVEV (reference sequence). Between the trimmed V and J ends, which lost 6 bases and 3 bases, there was a span of 9 bases. The CDR3 here is CASRWAVNQPQHF. The CDR3, as DNA: TGTGCCAGCAGGTGGGCAGTCAATCAGCCCCAGCATTTT.

This clonotype was observed at least ten times. The CDR3 sequence: CASRDMDTEAFF. CDR3 DNA: TGTGCCAGCAGGGATATGGACACTGAAGCTTTCTTT. The rearrangement uses TRBV6-5 and TRBJ1-1, with D hard to call. The CDR3 loop spans 12 amino acids. Deletions cut 6 bases from V and 3 bases from J, with 8 bases between. Germline CDR1 is MNHEY and CDR2 is SVGAGI.

This clonotype was observed at least ten times. The J gene is TRBJ1-5, the V gene TRBV6-5; D not certain. Germline V gene lookup returns CDR1 MNHEY and CDR2 SVGAGI. CDR3 size: 15 residues. V was cut by 6 bases and J by 5 bases, with 17 bases left in between. DNA for the CDR3: TGTGCCAGCAGGCGGGCTACAGCCTCAGATCAGCCCCAGCATTTT. Translating gives CASRRATASDQPQHF.

This clonotype was seen many times. This chain links TRBV3-1 with TRBJ2-3, with 12 nucleotides matching TRBD2. This CDR3 spans 17 amino acids. Per germline, CDR1 LGHDT and CDR2 YNNKEL (reference sequence). Trimming cost V 3 bases and J 9 bases; bases outside gene matches: 13. The DNA for the CDR3 is TGTGCCAGCAGCCAGCAACTAGCGGGAGGCCGTAAGACAACGCAGTATTTT. Its protein is CASSQQLAGGRKTTQYF.

J is TRBJ1-1 and V is TRBV12-3 or TRBV12-4; D ambiguous. The CDR3 spans 13 residues. V was shortened by 5 bases and J by 8 bases, with 15 bases between the two germline ends. CDR3 sequence (DNA): TGTGCCAGCAGTCCGCGTCCTGCTGGGGAAGCTTTCTTT. Translating it yields CASSPRPAGEAFF.

This clonotype was recorded at least ten times. V is TRBV12-3 or TRBV12-4 and J is TRBJ2-7, with 8 bases lining up with TRBD2. J gave up 2 bases and V 1 base, and 4 bases lay outside the gene matches. This CDR3 is built from 15 residues. The CDR3 here is CASSLGLAGPYEQYF. CDR3 in DNA: TGTGCCAGCAGTTTAGGCCTAGCGGGCCCCTACGAGCAGTACTTC.

This clonotype was picked up many times. The chain is built from TRBV5-6 and TRBJ2-1; tentative D call: TRBD2 (6 bases). With 2 bases removed from V and 3 bases from J, the gap between germline ends came to 9 bases. CDR1 SGHDT and CDR2 YYEEEE come from the germline V gene. This CDR3 is 14 amino acids long. CDR3 region: CASSFGDFYNEQFF. In nucleotides, the CDR3 is TGTGCCAGCAGCTTTGGGGACTTCTACAATGAGCAGTTCTTC.

Comment on this clonotype: The CDR3 carries no conserved terminal phenylalanine or tryptophan, so it likely arises from a read error. Because the CDR3's place on the DNA is in doubt, the DNA is left out and the CDR3 is given as listed by TCRdb. J is TRBJ1-2 and V is TRBV10-3; the D segment call TRBD1 is taken from the table without a DNA check. In germline, CDR1 is ENHRY, CDR2 SYGVKD. Both ends counted, the CDR3 spans 9 residues. This CDR3 is CAISAAAPP.

This clonotype was observed at least ten times. This chain's CDR3 is CASSLGYRAETQYF. In nucleotides, the CDR3 is TGTGCCAGCAGCTTAGGGTACAGGGCTGAGACCCAGTACTTC. V and J are TRBV7-6 and TRBJ2-5; a weak D match, TRBD1 (6 bases). The V gene's germline CDR1 is SGHVS and CDR2 FNYEAQ. Trimming removed 1 base at V and 5 bases at J, with 11 bases between. There are 14 residues in the CDR3.

This clonotype was observed many times. This chain links TRBV27 with TRBJ1-5; no clear D gene. Germline values: CDR1 MNHEY, CDR2 SMNVEV (reference sequence). Between the trimmed V and J ends, which lost 5 bases and 1 base, there was a span of 6 bases. This CDR3 is built from 13 residues. This chain's CDR3 is CASSRGSNQPQHF. The CDR3 DNA is TGTGCCAGCAGTAGAGGGAGCAATCAGCCCCAGCATTTT.

This clonotype was seen repeatedly, ten times or more. The chain joins TRBV7-9 to TRBJ1-1; D not certain. Germline V CDR1 and CDR2: SEHNR, FQNEAQ (reference sequence). Trimming removed 1 base at V and 10 bases at J, with 10 bases between. This CDR3 has 12 residues. The CDR3 DNA reads TGTGCCAGCAGCTTAGATGACGTGATAGCTTTCTTT. Translating gives CASSLDDVIAFF.

This clonotype occurred many times. This chain uses TRBV5-1 with TRBJ2-5; unclear D gene. With 4 bases removed from V and 4 bases from J, the gap between germline ends came to 14 bases. CDR3 size: 14 residues. Germline CDR1 and CDR2: SGHRS and YFSETQ. The CDR3 DNA follows: TGCGCCAGCAGCGAGACCTCAAGAGGAGAGACCCAGTACTTC. Its translation is CASSETSRGETQYF.

This clonotype has ten or more counts. The chain links TRBV4-2 to TRBJ2-5, with 7 bases fitting TRBD2. With 1 base clipped from V and 0 bases from J, the junction kept 11 bases outside the gene matches. Looked up from germline, CDR1 is LGHNA and CDR2 is YNFKEQ. The CDR3 runs to 18 residues. The CDR3 here is CASSQGRAVRGNQETQYF. CDR3 DNA sequence: TGTGCCAGCAGCCAAGGCCGAGCTGTGCGGGGGAACCAAGAGACCCAGTACTTC.